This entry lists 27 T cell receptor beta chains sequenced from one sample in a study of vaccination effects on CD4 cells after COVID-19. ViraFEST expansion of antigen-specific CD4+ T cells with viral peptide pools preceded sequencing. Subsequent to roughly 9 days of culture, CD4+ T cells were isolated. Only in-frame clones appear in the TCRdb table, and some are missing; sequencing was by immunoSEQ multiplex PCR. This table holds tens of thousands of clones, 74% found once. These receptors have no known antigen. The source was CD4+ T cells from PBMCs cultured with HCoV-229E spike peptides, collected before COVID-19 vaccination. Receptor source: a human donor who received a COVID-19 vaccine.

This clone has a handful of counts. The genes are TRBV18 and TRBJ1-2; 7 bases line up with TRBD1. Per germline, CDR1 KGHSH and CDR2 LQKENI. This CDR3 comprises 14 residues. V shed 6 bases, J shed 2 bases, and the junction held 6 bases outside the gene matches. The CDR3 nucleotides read TGTGCCAGCTCCGACCAGGGGGGGAACTATGGCTACACCTTC. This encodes CASSDQGGNYGYTF.

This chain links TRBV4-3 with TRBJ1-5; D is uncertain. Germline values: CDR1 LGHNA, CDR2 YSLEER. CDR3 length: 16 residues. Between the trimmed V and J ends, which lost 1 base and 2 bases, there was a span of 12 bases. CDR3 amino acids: CASSQGPGKGNQPQHF. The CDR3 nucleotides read TGCGCCAGCAGCCAAGGTCCCGGGAAAGGCAATCAGCCCCAGCATTTT.

The CDR3 sequence is CASSYSILTDTQYF. The CDR3, as DNA: TGTGCCAGCAGTTACTCGATACTCACAGATACGCAGTATTTT. V and J are TRBV6-5 and TRBJ2-3; no firm D call. V was shortened by 0 bases and J by 2 bases, with 6 bases between the two germline ends. Germline assignment: CDR1 MNHEY and CDR2 SVGAGI. The CDR3 covers 14 residues.

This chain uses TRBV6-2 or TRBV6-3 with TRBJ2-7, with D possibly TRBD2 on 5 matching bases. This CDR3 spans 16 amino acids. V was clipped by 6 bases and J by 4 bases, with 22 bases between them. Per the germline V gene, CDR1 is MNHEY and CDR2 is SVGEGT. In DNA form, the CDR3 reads TGTGCCAGCAGCCCCGAGGATGCGACGAGAGGGTACGAGCAGTACGTC. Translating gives CASSPEDATRGYEQYV.

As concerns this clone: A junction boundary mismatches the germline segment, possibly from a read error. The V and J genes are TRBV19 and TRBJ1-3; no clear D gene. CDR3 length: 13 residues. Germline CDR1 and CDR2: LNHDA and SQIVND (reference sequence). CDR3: CACRLSSGNTIYF. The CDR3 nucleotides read TGTGCCTGTAGACTGAGCTCTGGAAACACCATATATTTT.

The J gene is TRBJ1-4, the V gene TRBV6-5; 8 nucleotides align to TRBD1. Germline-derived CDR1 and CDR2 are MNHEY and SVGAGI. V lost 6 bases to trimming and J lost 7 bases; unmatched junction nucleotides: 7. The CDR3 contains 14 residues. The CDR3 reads CASRRQGSTEKLFF. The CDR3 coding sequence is TGTGCCAGCAGACGACAGGGGAGCACTGAAAAACTGTTTTTT.

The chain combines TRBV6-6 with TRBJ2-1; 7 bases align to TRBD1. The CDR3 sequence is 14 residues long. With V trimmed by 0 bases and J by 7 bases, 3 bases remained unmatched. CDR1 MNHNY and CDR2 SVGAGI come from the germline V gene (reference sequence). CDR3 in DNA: TGTGCCAGCAGTTACTCGTGGGACAGAAATGAGCAGTTCTTC. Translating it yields CASSYSWDRNEQFF.

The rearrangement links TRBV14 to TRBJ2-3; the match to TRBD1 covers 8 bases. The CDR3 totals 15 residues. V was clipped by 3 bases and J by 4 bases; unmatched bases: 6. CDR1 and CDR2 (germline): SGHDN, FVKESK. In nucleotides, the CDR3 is TGTGCCAGCAGCCAGCTCAGGGGGCCAGCAGATACGCAGTATTTT. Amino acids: CASSQLRGPADTQYF.

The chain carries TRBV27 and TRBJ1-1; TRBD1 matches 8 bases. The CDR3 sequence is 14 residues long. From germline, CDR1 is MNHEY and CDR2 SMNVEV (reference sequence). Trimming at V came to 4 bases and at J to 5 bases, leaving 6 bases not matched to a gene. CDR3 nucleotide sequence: TGTGCCAGCAGTTATTCAGGGGGCCGTACTGAAGCTTTCTTT. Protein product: CASSYSGGRTEAFF.

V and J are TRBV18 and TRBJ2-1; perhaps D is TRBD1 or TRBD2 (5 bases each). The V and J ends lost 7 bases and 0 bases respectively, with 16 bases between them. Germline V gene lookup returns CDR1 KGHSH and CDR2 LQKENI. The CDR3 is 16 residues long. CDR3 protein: CASFNGAGSSYNEQFF. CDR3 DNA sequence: TGTGCCAGCTTCAACGGGGCAGGGAGCTCCTACAATGAGCAGTTCTTC.

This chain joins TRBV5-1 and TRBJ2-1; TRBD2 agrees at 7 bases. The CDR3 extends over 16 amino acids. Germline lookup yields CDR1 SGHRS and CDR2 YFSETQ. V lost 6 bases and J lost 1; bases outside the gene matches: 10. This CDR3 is CASTPLAGDSYNEQFF. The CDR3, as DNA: TGCGCCAGCACCCCCTTGGCGGGGGATTCCTACAATGAGCAGTTCTTC.

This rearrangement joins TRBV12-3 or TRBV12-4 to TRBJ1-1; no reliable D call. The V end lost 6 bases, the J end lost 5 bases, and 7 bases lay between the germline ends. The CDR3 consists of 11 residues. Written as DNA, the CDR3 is TGTGCCAGCAGAAGAGAGACTGAAGCTTTCTTT. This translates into CASRRETEAFF.

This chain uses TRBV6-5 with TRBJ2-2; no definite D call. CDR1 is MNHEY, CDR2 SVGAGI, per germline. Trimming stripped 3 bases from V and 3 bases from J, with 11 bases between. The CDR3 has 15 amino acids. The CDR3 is CASSYQVRYTGELFF. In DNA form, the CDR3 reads TGTGCCAGCAGTTATCAGGTCCGGTACACCGGGGAGCTGTTTTTT.

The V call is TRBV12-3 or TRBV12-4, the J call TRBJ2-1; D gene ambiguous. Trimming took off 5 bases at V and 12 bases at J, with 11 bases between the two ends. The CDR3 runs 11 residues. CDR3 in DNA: TGTGCCAGCAGTCTTACCTCTGGGCAGTTCTTC. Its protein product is CASSLTSGQFF.

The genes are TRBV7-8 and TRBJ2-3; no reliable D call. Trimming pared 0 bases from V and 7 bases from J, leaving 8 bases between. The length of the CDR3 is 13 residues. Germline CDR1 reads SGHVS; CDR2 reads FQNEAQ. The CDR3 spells CASSLAPEYTQYF. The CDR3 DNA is TGTGCCAGCAGCTTAGCGCCCGAGTATACGCAGTATTTT.

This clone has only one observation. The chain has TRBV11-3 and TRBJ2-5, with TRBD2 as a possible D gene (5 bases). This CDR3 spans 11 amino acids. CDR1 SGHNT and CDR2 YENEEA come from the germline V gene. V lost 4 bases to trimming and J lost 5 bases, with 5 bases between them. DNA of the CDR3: TGTGCCAGCAGCTCGGGGGAGACCCAGTACTTC. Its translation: CASSSGETQYF.

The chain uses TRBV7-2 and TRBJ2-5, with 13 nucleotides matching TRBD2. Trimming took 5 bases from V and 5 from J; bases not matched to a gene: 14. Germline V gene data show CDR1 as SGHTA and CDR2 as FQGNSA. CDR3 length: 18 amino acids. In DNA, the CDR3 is TGTGCCAGCAGCACCGGGACTAGCGGGGCCCGACATTGGGAGACCCAGTACTTC. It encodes CASSTGTSGARHWETQYF. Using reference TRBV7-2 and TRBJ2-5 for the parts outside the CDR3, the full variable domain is GAGVSQSPSNKVTEKGKDVELRCDPISGHTALYWYRQSLGQGLEFLIYFQGNSAPDKSGLPSDRFSAERTGGSVSTLTIQRTQQEDSAVYLCASSTGTSGARHWETQYFGPGTRLLVL.

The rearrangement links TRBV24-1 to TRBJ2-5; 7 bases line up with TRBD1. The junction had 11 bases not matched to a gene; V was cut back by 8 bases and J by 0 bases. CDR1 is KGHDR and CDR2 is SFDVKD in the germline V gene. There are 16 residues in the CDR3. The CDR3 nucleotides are TGTGCCACCATCTCGAGGGGGCGAGCTCACCAAGAGACCCAGTACTTC. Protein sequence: CATISRGRAHQETQYF.

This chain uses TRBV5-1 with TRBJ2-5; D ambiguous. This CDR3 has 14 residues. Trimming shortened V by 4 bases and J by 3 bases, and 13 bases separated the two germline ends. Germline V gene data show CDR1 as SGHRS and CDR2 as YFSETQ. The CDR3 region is CASSPSAGEETQYF. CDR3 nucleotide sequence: TGCGCCAGCAGCCCAAGCGCTGGAGAAGAGACCCAGTACTTC.

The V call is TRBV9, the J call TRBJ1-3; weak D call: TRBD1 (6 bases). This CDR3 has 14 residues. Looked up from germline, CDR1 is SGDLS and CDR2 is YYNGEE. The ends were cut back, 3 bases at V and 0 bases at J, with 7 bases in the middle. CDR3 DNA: TGTGCCAGCAGCGGACAGGTCTCTGGAAACACCATATATTTT. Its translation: CASSGQVSGNTIYF.

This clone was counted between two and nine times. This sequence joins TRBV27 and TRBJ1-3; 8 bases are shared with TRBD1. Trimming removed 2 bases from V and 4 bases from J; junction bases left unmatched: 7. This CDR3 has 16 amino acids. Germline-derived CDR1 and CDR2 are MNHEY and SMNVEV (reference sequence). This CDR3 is CASSLLGQGSGNTIYF. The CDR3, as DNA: TGTGCCAGCAGTTTACTTGGACAGGGCTCCGGAAACACCATATATTTT.

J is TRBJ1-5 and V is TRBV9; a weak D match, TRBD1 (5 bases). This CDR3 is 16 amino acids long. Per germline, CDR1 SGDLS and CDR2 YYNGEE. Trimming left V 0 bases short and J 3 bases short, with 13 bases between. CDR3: CASSVGWGGANQPQHF. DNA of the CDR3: TGTGCCAGCAGCGTAGGATGGGGAGGGGCCAATCAGCCCCAGCATTTT.

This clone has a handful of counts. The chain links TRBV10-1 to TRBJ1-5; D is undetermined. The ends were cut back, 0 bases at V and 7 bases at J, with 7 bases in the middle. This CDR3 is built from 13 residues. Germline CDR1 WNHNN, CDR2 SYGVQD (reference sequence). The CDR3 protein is CASSESVHQPQHF. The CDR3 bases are TGCGCCAGCAGTGAGTCGGTTCACCAGCCCCAGCATTTT.

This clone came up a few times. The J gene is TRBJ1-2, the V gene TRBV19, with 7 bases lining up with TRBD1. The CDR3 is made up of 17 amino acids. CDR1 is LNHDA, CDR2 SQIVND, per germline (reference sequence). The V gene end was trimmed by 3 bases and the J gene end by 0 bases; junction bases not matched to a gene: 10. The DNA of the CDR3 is TGTGCCAGTAGTATGCAGTCCCAAGGACAGGCTAACTATGGCTACACCTTC. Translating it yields CASSMQSQGQANYGYTF.

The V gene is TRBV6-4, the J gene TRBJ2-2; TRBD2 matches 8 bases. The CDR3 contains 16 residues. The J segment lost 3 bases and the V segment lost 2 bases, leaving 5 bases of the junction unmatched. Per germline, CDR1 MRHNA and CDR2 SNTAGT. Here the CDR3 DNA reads TGTGCCAGCAGTGACCCGGGACTAGGGGACACCGGGGAGCTGTTTTTT. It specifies CASSDPGLGDTGELFF.

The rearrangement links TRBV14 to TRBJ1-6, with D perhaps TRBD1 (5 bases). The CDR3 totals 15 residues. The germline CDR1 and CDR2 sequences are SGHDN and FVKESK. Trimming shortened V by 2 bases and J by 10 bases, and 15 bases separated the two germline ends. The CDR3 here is CASSQMFGNRSPLHF. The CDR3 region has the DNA TGTGCCAGCAGCCAAATGTTCGGTAACAGGTCACCCCTCCACTTT.

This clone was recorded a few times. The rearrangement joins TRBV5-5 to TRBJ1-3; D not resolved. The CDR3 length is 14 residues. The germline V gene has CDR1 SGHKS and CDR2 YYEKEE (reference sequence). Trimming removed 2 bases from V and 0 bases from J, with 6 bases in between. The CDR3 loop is CASSLEYSGNTIYF. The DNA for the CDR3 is TGTGCCAGCAGCTTAGAATACTCTGGAAACACCATATATTTT.